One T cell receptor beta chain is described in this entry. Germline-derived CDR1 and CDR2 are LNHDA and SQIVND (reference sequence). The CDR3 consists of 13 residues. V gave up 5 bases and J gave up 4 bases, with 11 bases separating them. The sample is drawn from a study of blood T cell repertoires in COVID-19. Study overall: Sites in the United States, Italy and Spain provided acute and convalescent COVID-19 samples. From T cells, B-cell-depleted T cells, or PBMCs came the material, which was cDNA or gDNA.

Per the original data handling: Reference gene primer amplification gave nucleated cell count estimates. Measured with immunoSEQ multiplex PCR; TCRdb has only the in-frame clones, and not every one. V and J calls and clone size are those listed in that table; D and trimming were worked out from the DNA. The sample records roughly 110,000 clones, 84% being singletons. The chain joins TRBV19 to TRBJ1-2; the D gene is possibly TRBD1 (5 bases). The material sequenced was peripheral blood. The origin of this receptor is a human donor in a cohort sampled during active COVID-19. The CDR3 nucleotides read TGTGCCAGTAGTCCCCCCGGGGGCTATGGCTACACCTTC. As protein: CASSPPGGYGYTF.